These T cell receptor beta chains were read from a single sample in a study of T cell responses to AZD1222 COVID-19 vaccine. Generated by immunoSEQ multiplex PCR, the TCRdb table keeps only in-frame clones and is missing some. There are about 39,000 clones in the sample; around 91% occur only once, and about a third lies in the top ten. The sample consisted of peripheral blood, taken 28 days after the second AZD1222 dose. These receptors originate from an adult who received the AZD1222 COVID-19 vaccine. The conserved cysteine and the conserved F or W are not part of the CDR3 here.

>TRBV25-1|TRBJ2-7
ASRGGQEGEQY
>TRBV20-1|TRBJ2-3
SAPHLDTQY
>TRBV7-6|TRBJ2-5
ASSFRIGSGETQY
>TRBV4-2|TRBJ2-7
ASSYGQNSYEQY
>TRBV11-2|TRBJ1-2
ASSLEGLGGYT
>TRBV9|TRBJ1-2
ASSGGIGAGANYGYT
>TRBV3-1/TRBV3-2|TRBJ1-6
ASSPGTGYKNSPLH
>TRBV15|TRBJ2-1
ATSRGGQGANEQF
>TRBV7-2|TRBJ2-5
ASTLRGGETQY
>TRBV3-1/TRBV3-2|TRBJ2-1
ASRNRGQTYNEQF
>TRBV6-1|TRBJ2-3
ASSDSRRTDTQY
>TRBV19|TRBJ1-5
ASSMVMGQGALSNQPQH